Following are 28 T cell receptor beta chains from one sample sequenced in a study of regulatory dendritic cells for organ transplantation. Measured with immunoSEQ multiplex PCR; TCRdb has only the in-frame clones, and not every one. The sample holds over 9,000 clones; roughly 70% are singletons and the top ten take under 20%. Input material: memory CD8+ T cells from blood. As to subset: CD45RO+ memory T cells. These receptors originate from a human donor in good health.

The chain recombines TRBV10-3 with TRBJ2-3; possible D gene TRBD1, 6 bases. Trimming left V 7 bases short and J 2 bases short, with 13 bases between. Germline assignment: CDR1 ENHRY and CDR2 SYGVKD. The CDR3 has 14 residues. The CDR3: CAIKGTGHTDTQYF. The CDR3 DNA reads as TGTGCCATCAAAGGAACAGGGCACACAGATACGCAGTATTTT.

DNA of the CDR3: TGTGCCAGCTCACCACCGGGGGCGCGTGGCTATGGCTACACCTTC. The encoded protein is CASSPPGARGYGYTF. This chain connects TRBV18 to TRBJ1-2, with D possibly being TRBD1 (6 bases). V was clipped by 0 bases and J by 4 bases, with 12 bases between them. Germline-derived CDR1 and CDR2 are KGHSH and LQKENI. There are 15 residues in the CDR3. The full variable domain, with the rest looked up from reference TRBV18 and TRBJ1-2, is NAGVMQNPRHLVRRRGQEARLRCSPMKGHSHVYWYRQLPEEGLKFMVYLQKENIIDESGMPKERFSAEFPKEGPSILRIQQVVRGDSAAYFCASSPPGARGYGYTFGSGTRLTVV.

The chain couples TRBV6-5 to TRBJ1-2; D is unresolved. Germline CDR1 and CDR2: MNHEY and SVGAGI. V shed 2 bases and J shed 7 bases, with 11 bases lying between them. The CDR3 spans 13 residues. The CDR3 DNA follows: TGTGCCAGCAGTTACGGCCCCTGGGCTGGCTACACCTTC. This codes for CASSYGPWAGYTF.

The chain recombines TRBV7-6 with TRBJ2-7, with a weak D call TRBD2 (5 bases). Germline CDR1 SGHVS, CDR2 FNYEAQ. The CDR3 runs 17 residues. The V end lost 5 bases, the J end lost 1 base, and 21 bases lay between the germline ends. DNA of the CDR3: TGTGCCAGCAGCCCCCGCCTCTTAGGGAGCCTATCCTACGAGCAGTACTTC. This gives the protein CASSPRLLGSLSYEQYF.

CDR3 sequence (DNA): TGTGCCGCCGATAAGGAGAGCACAGATACGCAGTATTTT. Amino acids: CAADKESTDTQYF. The V call is TRBV6-1, the J call TRBJ2-3; D remains ambiguous. CDR1 and CDR2 from the germline V gene are MNHNS and SASEGT. The CDR3 is 13 residues long. The V gene lost 11 bases and the J gene lost 0 bases, with 12 bases spanning the gap.

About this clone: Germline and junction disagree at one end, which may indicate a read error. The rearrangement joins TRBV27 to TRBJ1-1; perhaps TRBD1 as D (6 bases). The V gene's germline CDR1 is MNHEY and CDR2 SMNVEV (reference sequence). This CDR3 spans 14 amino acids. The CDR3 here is CASSLWQGNTKAFF. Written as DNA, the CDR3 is TGTGCCAGCAGTTTGTGGCAGGGGAACACTAAAGCTTTCTTT.

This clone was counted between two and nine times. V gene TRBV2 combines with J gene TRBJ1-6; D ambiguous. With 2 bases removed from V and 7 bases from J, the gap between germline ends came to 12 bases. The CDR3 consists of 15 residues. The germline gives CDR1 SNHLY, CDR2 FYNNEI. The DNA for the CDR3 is TGTGCCAGCAGTGAATTTTCAGTGGGGAATTCACCCCTCCACTTT. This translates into CASSEFSVGNSPLHF.

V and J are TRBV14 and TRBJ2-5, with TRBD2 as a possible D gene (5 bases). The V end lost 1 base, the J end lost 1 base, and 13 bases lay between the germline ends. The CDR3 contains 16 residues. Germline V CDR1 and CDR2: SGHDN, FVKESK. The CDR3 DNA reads TGTGCCAGCAGCCAAGGAGTCCTGGGGAGCCAAGAGACCCAGTACTTC. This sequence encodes CASSQGVLGSQETQYF.

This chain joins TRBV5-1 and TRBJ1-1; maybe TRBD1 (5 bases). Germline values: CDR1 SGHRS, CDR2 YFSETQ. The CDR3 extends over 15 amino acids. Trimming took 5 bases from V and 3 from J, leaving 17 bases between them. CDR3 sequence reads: CASRKKYLGHTEAFF. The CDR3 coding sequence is TGCGCCAGCAGGAAGAAGTACCTGGGGCACACTGAAGCTTTCTTT.

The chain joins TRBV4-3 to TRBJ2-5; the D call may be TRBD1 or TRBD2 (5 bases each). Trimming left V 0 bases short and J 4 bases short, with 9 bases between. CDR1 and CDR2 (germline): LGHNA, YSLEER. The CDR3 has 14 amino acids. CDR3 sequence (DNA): TGCGCCAGCAGCCAAGATGGGGCGGGAGAGACCCAGTACTTC. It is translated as CASSQDGAGETQYF.

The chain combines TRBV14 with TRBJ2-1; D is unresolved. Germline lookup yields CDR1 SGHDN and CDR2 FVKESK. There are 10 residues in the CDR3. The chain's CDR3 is CAGGYNEQFF. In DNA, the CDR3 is TGTGCAGGCGGTTACAATGAGCAGTTCTTC.

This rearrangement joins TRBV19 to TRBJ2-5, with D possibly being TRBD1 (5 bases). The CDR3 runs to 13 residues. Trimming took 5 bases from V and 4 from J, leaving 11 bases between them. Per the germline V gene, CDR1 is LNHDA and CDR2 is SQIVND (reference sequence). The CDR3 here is CASSGAALETQYF. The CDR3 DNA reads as TGTGCCAGTAGTGGGGCAGCGTTAGAGACCCAGTACTTC.

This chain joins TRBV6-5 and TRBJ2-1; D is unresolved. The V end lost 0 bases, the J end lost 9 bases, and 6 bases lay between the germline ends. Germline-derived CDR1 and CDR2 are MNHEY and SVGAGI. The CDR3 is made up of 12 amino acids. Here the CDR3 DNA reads TGTGCCAGCAGTTACTCGGGCGGTGAGCAGTTCTTC. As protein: CASSYSGGEQFF.

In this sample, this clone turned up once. CDR3 region: CASGDSHQETQYF. In nucleotides, the CDR3 is TGCGCCAGCGGCGACAGTCACCAAGAGACCCAGTACTTC. The chain recombines TRBV10-1 with TRBJ2-5, with D perhaps matching TRBD1 (5 bases). CDR1 and CDR2 from the germline V gene are WNHNN and SYGVQD (reference sequence). The CDR3 is made up of 13 amino acids. V was pared by 8 bases and J by 0 bases, with 10 bases between.

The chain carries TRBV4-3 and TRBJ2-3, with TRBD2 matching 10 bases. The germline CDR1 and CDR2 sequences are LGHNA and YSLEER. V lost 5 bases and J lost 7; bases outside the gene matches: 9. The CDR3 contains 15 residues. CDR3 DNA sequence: TGCGCCAGCAGCGCCAGAGCGGGGGGGCCAAATACGCAGTATTTT. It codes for CASSARAGGPNTQYF.

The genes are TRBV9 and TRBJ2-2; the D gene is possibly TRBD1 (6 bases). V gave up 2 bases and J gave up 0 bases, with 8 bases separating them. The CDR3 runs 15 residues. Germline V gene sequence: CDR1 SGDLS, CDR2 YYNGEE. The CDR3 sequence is CASSVGQSNTGELFF. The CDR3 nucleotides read TGTGCCAGCAGCGTCGGACAGTCGAACACCGGGGAGCTGTTTTTT.

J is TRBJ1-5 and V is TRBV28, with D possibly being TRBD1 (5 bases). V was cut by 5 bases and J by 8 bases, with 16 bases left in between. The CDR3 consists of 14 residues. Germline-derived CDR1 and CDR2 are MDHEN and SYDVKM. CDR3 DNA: TGTGCCAGCAGTATAGATAAAAGGGGTGAGCCCCAGCATTTT. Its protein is CASSIDKRGEPQHF.

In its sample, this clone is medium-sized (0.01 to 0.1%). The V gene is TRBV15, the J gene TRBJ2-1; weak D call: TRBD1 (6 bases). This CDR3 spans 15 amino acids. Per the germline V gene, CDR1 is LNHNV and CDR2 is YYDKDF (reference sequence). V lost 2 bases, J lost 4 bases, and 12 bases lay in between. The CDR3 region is CATSRYPGTYNEQFF. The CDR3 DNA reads TGTGCCACCAGCAGATACCCCGGGACATACAATGAGCAGTTCTTC.

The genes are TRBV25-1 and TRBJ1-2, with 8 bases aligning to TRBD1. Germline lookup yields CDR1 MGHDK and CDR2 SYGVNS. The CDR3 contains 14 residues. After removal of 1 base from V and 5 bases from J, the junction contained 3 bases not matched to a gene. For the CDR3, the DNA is TGTGCCAGCAGTGAATCCGGGACAGGATATGGCTACACCTTC. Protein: CASSESGTGYGYTF.

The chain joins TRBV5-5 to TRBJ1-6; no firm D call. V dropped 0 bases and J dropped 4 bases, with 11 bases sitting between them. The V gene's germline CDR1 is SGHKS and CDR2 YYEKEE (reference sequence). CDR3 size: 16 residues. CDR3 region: CASSLERAAYNSPLHF. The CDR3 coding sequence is TGTGCCAGCAGCTTGGAGAGGGCAGCTTATAATTCACCCCTCCACTTT.

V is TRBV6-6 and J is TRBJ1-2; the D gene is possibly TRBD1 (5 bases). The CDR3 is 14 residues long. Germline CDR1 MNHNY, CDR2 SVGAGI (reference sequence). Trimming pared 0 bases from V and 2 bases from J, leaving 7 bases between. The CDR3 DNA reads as TGTGCCAGCAGTTACTCCGGGGCAAACTATGGCTACACCTTC. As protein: CASSYSGANYGYTF.

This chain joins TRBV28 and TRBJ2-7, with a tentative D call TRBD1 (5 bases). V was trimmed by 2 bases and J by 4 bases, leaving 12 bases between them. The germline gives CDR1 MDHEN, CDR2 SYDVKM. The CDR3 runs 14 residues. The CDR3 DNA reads TGTGCCAGCAGTTTACCGGACACTGATTACGAGCAGTACTTC. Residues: CASSLPDTDYEQYF. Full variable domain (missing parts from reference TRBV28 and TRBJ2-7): DVKVTQSSRYLVKRTGEKVFLECVQDMDHENMFWYRQDPGLGLRLIYFSYDVKMKEKGDIPEGYSVSREKKERFSLILESASTNQTSMYLCASSLPDTDYEQYFGPGTRLTVT.

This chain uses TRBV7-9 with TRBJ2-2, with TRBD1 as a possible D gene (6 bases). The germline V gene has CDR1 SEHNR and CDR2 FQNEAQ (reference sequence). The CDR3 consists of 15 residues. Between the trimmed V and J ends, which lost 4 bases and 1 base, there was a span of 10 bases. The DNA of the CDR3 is TGTGCCAGCAGCTCAAGGACAGTGAACACCGGGGAGCTGTTTTTT. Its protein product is CASSSRTVNTGELFF. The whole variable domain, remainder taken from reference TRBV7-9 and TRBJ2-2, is DTGVSQNPRHKITKRGQNVTFRCDPISEHNRLYWYRQTLGQGPEFLTYFQNEAQLEKSRLLSDRFSAERPKGSFSTLEIQRTEQGDSAMYLCASSSRTVNTGELFFGEGSRLTVL.

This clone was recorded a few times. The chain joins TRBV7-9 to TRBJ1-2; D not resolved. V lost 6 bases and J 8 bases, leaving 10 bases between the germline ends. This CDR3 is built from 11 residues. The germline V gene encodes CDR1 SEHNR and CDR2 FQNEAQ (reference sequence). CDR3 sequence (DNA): TGTGCCAGCAGTCGAAGTCAGGGCTACACCTTC. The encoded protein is CASSRSQGYTF.

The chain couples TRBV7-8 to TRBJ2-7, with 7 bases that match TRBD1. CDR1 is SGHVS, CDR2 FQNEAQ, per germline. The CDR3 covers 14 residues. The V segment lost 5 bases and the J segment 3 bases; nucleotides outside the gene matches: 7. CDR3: CASSHGDRNYEQYF. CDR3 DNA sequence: TGTGCCAGCAGCCATGGGGACAGAAACTACGAGCAGTACTTC.

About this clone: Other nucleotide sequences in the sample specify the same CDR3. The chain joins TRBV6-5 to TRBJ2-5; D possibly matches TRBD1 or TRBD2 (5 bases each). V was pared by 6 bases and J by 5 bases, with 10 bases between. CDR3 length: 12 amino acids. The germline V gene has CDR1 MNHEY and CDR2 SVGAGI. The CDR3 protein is CASRGDRETQYF. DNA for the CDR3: TGTGCCAGCAGAGGGGACCGTGAGACCCAGTACTTC.

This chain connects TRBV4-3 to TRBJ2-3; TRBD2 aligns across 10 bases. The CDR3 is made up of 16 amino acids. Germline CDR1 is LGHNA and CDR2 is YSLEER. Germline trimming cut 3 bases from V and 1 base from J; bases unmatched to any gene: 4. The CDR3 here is CASSQPSGGRTDTQYF. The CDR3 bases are TGCGCCAGCAGCCAGCCTAGCGGGGGCCGCACAGATACGCAGTATTTT.

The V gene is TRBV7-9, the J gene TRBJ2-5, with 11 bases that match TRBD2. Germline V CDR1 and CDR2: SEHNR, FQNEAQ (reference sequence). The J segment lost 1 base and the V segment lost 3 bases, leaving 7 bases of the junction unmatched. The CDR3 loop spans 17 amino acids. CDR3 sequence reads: CASSFTSGGARQETQYF. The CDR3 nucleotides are TGTGCCAGCAGCTTTACTAGCGGGGGAGCCCGCCAAGAGACCCAGTACTTC.